This TCR beta chain comes out of a study of blood T cell repertoires in COVID-19 (dated by TCRdb to the early 2020s). General notes on the study: Samples covering the acute and convalescent phases of COVID-19 were provided by collaborators in the United States, Italy and Spain. The material from the prospective study consisted of cDNA or gDNA derived from T cells, B-cell-depleted T cells, or PBMCs. The dataset comprised deeply sampled blood TCRbeta repertoires from subjects exposed to, actively infected with, or recovered from COVID-19. The repertoires were released in a freely available public database intended as a resource for research on the immune response to SARS-CoV-2. The samples were drawn from the first 160 participants of the ongoing ImmuneRACE study and from 950 to 1,500 subjects provided by 6 global collaborators. Sample metadata almost always included a de-identified subject ID, COVID-19 status, age in years and sex. Where available, HLA class I and class II types were obtained from metadata supplied by the sample provider rather than from assay-based typing. General study outcomes and caveats: The quantity of clinical and demographic metadata differed by source and by participant and was supplied without curation.

Participants in the prospective study were aged roughly 18 to 100 years, lived in 20 to 30 United States geographic areas, and enrolled through a virtual design. To assign participants to cohorts, the prospective study relied on clinical history that participants themselves reported in a screening survey and a study questionnaire. A participant counted as exposed if, within 2 weeks of entering the study, that participant had been in contact with someone who had a PCR-confirmed or clinician-diagnosed COVID-19 case. In the prospective study, mobile phlebotomists collected whole blood, serum and a nasopharyngeal or oropharyngeal swab from each participant. Prospective study participants could optionally give additional blood draws and questionnaires over an approximately two-month period. Before DNA extraction, prospective study blood samples were shipped either frozen or at room temperature. The immunoSEQ Assay, a bias-controlled multiplex PCR, was used to amplify TCRbeta CDR3 regions from genomic DNA. The study's processing was this. Nucleated cell counts per sample were estimated from amplification of reference gene primers within the assay. Sequence reads were collapsed and filtered to measure the absolute abundance of every unique TCRbeta CDR3 rearrangement. For each sample, productive Simpson clonality was calculated as the square root of Simpson's diversity index over productive rearrangements. TCRdb holds this immuneACCESS table with in-frame rearrangements only. Some clones are missing; in checked studies, unresolved V genes explain under half, and the rest has no known cause. V, J and clone size are those of that table, while D and trimming were read from the DNA. The sample table lists a few hundred thousand clones, roughly 86% of them with a count of one. Of the sample, roughly 2.8% is held by the ten largest clones.

About this clone itself: Its antigen target is currently unknown. No clone much larger than this one lies a single base away; base qualities are absent.

The CDR3, cysteine through phenylalanine, is 21 amino acids long. Kept here is only the CDR3 DNA, which spans 63 bases and is read in frame from base 1. For CDR1 and CDR2, the germline V gene lists SGDLS and YYNGEE. V is clipped by 0 bases and J by 0 bases, and the sequence between their germline boundaries is 25 bases long. Recombination joined TRBV9 with TRBJ1-3, with no D gene named confidently. Source material: PBMCs or T cells enriched from blood (not recorded which). The sequence was obtained from a woman aged 50 to 60 who had been exposed to COVID-19. The CDR3: CASSVEDGRTLEGHSGNTIYF. The DNA sequence is TGTGCCAGCAGCGTAGAAGATGGGAGAACTTTGGAAGGCCACTCTGGAAACACCATATATTTT.